The 16 T cell receptor beta chains presented below share a single source sample, sequenced in a study of blood T cell repertoires in COVID-19. The data were produced by immunoSEQ multiplex PCR, yet TCRdb's version contains in-frame clones alone and is incomplete. The table has fewer than 300,000 clones, approximately 87% seen once. Sequenced sample: peripheral blood. The receptors originated from a woman in her thirties with COVID-19, enrolled during active disease.

This clone came up a few times. The CDR3 DNA sequence: TGTGCCACCGGACAGGGGAACCAAGAGACCCAGTACTTC. It codes for CATGQGNQETQYF. The chain has TRBV6-6 and TRBJ2-5; 9 bases map to TRBD1. The CDR3 is made up of 13 amino acids. The germline gives CDR1 MNHNY, CDR2 SVGAGI (reference sequence). The J segment lost 0 bases and the V segment lost 10 bases, leaving 3 bases of the junction unmatched.

V usage is TRBV10-1 and J usage is TRBJ2-2, with D possibly being TRBD2 (5 bases). The CDR3 has 14 amino acids. CDR1 and CDR2 (germline): WNHNN, SYGVQD (reference sequence). V lost 4 bases and J 0 bases, leaving 6 bases between the germline ends. The DNA for the CDR3 is TGCGCCAGCAGTGGGGGAGCGAACACCGGGGAGCTGTTTTTT. Protein product: CASSGGANTGELFF.

The table lists this clone with a count of one. The V gene is TRBV24-1, the J gene TRBJ2-1; D might be TRBD1 (6 bases). Germline CDR1 and CDR2: KGHDR and SFDVKD. This CDR3 is 16 amino acids long. The ends were cut back, 0 bases at V and 8 bases at J, with 16 bases in the middle. The chain's CDR3 is CATSDLQAGRGDEQFF. CDR3 DNA sequence: TGTGCCACCAGTGATTTGCAGGCGGGCAGGGGCGATGAGCAGTTCTTC.

As concerns this clone: One junction end does not reproduce the germline sequence, and a read error may be involved. The rearrangement uses TRBV13 and TRBJ2-4; 12 bases line up with TRBD2. Per the germline V gene, CDR1 is PRHDT and CDR2 is FYEKMQ (reference sequence). The CDR3 length is 16 residues. The CDR3 coding sequence is TGTGCCAGCAACCCTCCTAGCGGGGGGGCCAAGAACATTCAGTACTTC. It codes for CASNPPSGGAKNIQYF.

This sequence joins TRBV18 and TRBJ2-1; 12 bases are shared with TRBD2. Trimming cost V 1 base and J 5 bases; bases outside gene matches: 9. CDR3 length: 18 residues. Germline values: CDR1 KGHSH, CDR2 LQKENI. The CDR3 nucleotides are TGTGCCAGCTCACCACGTCCAATGACTAGCGGGGGCCACAATGAGCAGTTCTTC. Its translation is CASSPRPMTSGGHNEQFF.

This chain uses TRBV7-6 with TRBJ1-4; tentatively, D is TRBD1 (6 bases). Germline lookup yields CDR1 SGHVS and CDR2 FNYEAQ. V lost 4 bases and J 8 bases, leaving 8 bases between the germline ends. This CDR3 is built from 12 residues. The CDR3 reads CASSSGVEKLFF. The CDR3 coding sequence is TGTGCCAGCAGCTCAGGGGTCGAAAAACTGTTTTTT.

A word on this clone: The sample carries other DNA sequences with the same CDR3. V is TRBV7-9 and J is TRBJ2-7; D is possibly TRBD1 (5 bases). Trimming took 4 bases from V and 4 from J, leaving 8 bases between them. The CDR3 is 12 residues long. Germline loops: CDR1 SEHNR, CDR2 FQNEAQ (reference sequence). CDR3 coding DNA: TGTGCCAGCAGCTCTCAGGGTTACGAGCAGTACTTC. Translated: CASSSQGYEQYF.

The chain joins TRBV3-1 (or the pseudogene TRBV3-2) to TRBJ2-3; 7 bases are a match to TRBD2. The CDR3 length is 14 residues. Germline CDR1 reads LGHDT; CDR2 reads YNNKEL (reference sequence). This CDR3 is CVAAARGSTDTQYF. The CDR3, as DNA: TGTGTTGCCGCGGCGCGGGGGTCCACAGATACGCAGTATTTT.

The chain employs TRBV12-3 or TRBV12-4 and TRBJ2-7; D call uncertain. V was trimmed by 7 bases and J by 4 bases, leaving 11 bases between them. This CDR3 region has 12 residues. Here the CDR3 DNA reads TGTGCCAGCAACCGGAGAGATTACGAGCAGTACTTC. It codes for CASNRRDYEQYF.

The rearrangement joins TRBV5-1 to TRBJ2-2; the D gene is possibly TRBD2 (6 bases). The germline V gene encodes CDR1 SGHRS and CDR2 YFSETQ. V lost 2 bases, J lost 5 bases, and 10 bases lay in between. The CDR3 consists of 14 residues. The CDR3 coding sequence is TGCGCCAGCAGCTTACAAGCGGGTACCGGGGAGCTGTTTTTT. Translated: CASSLQAGTGELFF.

The chain has TRBV4-1 and TRBJ1-1, with D uncertain. The CDR3 contains 14 residues. Germline values: CDR1 MGHRA, CDR2 YSYEKL. V shed 4 bases and J shed 5 bases, with 14 bases lying between them. This chain's CDR3 is CASSPMGRGTEAFF. Written as DNA, the CDR3 is TGCGCCAGCAGCCCGATGGGTCGGGGAACTGAAGCTTTCTTT.

This sequence joins TRBV4-1 and TRBJ1-5, with a weak D call TRBD1 (5 bases). The CDR3 spans 16 residues. Trimming removed 0 bases from V and 4 bases from J, with 13 bases in between. CDR1 MGHRA and CDR2 YSYEKL come from the germline V gene. The DNA for the CDR3 is TGCGCCAGCAGCCAAGATCCTATGGCAGGGAATCAGCCCCAGCATTTT. This translates into CASSQDPMAGNQPQHF.

There are a few counts of this clone. The genes are TRBV19 and TRBJ2-1; D uncertain. V shed 3 bases and J shed 7 bases, with 4 bases lying between them. CDR1 and CDR2 from the germline V gene are LNHDA and SQIVND (reference sequence). CDR3 length: 11 amino acids. DNA of the CDR3: TGTGCCAGTAGTATGAGGAATGAGCAGTTCTTC. Protein sequence: CASSMRNEQFF. Using reference TRBV19 and TRBJ2-1 for the parts outside the CDR3, the full variable domain is DGGITQSPKYLFRKEGQNVTLSCEQNLNHDAMYWYRQDPGQGLRLIYYSQIVNDFQKGDIAEGYSVSREKKESFPLTVTSAQKNPTAFYLCASSMRNEQFFGPGTRLTVL.

This sequence joins TRBV7-8 and TRBJ2-3, with 11 bases identical to TRBD2. The CDR3 is made up of 17 amino acids. Germline values: CDR1 SGHVS, CDR2 FQNEAQ. Trimming at V came to 4 bases and at J to 0 bases, leaving 6 bases not matched to a gene. For the CDR3, the DNA is TGTGCCAGCAGCTCTAGACTAGCGGGGCTGAGCACAGATACGCAGTATTTT. Translation: CASSSRLAGLSTDTQYF.

This chain joins TRBV23-1 and TRBJ2-7, with D possibly TRBD1 on 6 matching bases. TRBV23-1 is identified as an open reading frame with a role that is uncertain. This CDR3 comprises 13 residues. The V end lost 3 bases, the J end lost 2 bases, and 8 bases lay between the germline ends. Here the CDR3 DNA reads TGCGCCAGCAGTCAGGACAGAGCCTACGAGCAGTACTTC. It yields the protein CASSQDRAYEQYF.

This sequence joins TRBV6-5 and TRBJ2-1; 13 bases line up with TRBD2. With 8 bases clipped from V and 9 bases from J, the junction kept 7 bases outside the gene matches. The germline V gene encodes CDR1 MNHEY and CDR2 SVGAGI. The CDR3 has 14 amino acids. The CDR3 sequence is CASPRTSGGGEQFF. CDR3 DNA: TGTGCCAGCCCACGGACTAGCGGGGGAGGTGAGCAGTTCTTC.